What follows are 10 T cell receptor beta chains derived from one specimen sequenced in a study of T cells after yellow fever vaccination. MiXCR, run by TCRdb on the 5' RACE reads, gives a single entry per CDR3 protein. The table has a few hundred thousand distinct CDR3 sequences, around 4.5% seen once. The source material was PBMCs, sampled 15 days after the yellow fever booster vaccination. The receptors derive from a young man who received the YFV17D yellow fever vaccine.

This clonotype was seen many times. The chain carries TRBV12-3 or TRBV12-4 and TRBJ2-7, with 8 bases aligning to TRBD1. The junction had 8 bases not matched to a gene; V was cut back by 6 bases and J by 7 bases. The CDR3 runs 13 residues. CDR3 protein: CASSYGQGREQYV. In DNA, the CDR3 is TGTGCCAGCAGCTATGGACAGGGTCGAGAGCAGTACGTC.

This clonotype was detected a few times. This chain links TRBV5-1 with TRBJ2-7; TRBD2 agrees at 7 bases. This CDR3 has 17 residues. Trimming at V came to 6 bases and at J to 6 bases, leaving 21 bases not matched to a gene. Per the germline V gene, CDR1 is SGHRS and CDR2 is YFSETQ. CDR3 residues: CASTPQSGGIVGSEQYF. DNA of the CDR3: TGCGCCAGCACCCCCCAATCGGGGGGAATAGTAGGAAGCGAGCAGTACTTC. Complete variable domain (other parts from reference TRBV5-1 and TRBJ2-7): KAGVTQTPRYLIKTRGQQVTLSCSPISGHRSVSWYQQTPGQGLQFLFEYFSETQRNKGNFPGRFSGRQFSNSRSEMNVSTLELGDSALYLCASTPQSGGIVGSEQYFGPGTRLTVT.

This clonotype was counted many times. The V call is TRBV5-1, the J call TRBJ1-3; D might be TRBD1 (6 bases). The CDR3 spans 17 residues. The V end lost 4 bases, the J end lost 4 bases, and 21 bases lay between the germline ends. Germline CDR1 SGHRS, CDR2 YFSETQ. CDR3 amino acids: CASSQIGATTGGNTIYF. The CDR3 nucleotides are TGCGCCAGCAGCCAGATCGGGGCCACGACAGGAGGAAACACCATATATTTT.

This clonotype has ten or more counts. The chain carries TRBV7-2 and TRBJ1-5; D unresolved. Germline V gives CDR1 SGHTA, CDR2 FQGNSA. Deletions cut 2 bases from V and 11 bases from J, with 10 bases between. The CDR3 runs 12 residues. The CDR3 reads CASSLSAGSQHF. Written as DNA, the CDR3 is TGTGCCAGCAGCTTAAGTGCGGGGTCCCAGCATTTT.

For the CDR3, the DNA is TGCGCCAGCAGCTTGTCCGGGACTCCAAACAATGAGCAGTTCTTC. Amino acid sequence: CASSLSGTPNNEQFF. V is TRBV5-1 and J is TRBJ2-1; TRBD2 is a possible D gene (6 bases). The CDR3 has 15 amino acids. Germline assignment: CDR1 SGHRS and CDR2 YFSETQ. V lost 1 base and J lost 5, with 13 bases in between.

This clonotype has a count of ten or more. The V and J genes are TRBV5-6 and TRBJ2-1; 9 bases are shared with TRBD1. Germline assignment: CDR1 SGHDT and CDR2 YYEEEE. Trimming removed 0 bases from V and 8 bases from J; junction bases left unmatched: 3. This CDR3 has 14 amino acids. CDR3 amino acids: CASSLAGTGYEQFF. For the CDR3, the DNA is TGTGCCAGCAGCTTGGCCGGGACAGGGTATGAGCAGTTCTTC.

This clonotype was observed many times. This chain links TRBV7-9 with TRBJ2-2; the D gene is possibly TRBD1 (5 bases). CDR1 and CDR2 (germline): SEHNR, FQNEAQ (reference sequence). V was shortened by 4 bases and J by 6 bases, with 6 bases between the two germline ends. This CDR3 spans 12 amino acids. CDR3 region: CASSSGSGELFF. The DNA of the CDR3 is TGTGCCAGCAGCTCAGGGTCCGGGGAGCTGTTTTTT.

This clonotype showed up just a few times. The rearrangement uses TRBV12-3 or TRBV12-4 and TRBJ1-1; 7 nucleotides match TRBD1. CDR3 size: 14 residues. V shed 7 bases, J shed 6 bases, and the junction held 11 bases outside the gene matches. This CDR3 reads CASTADRFLAEAFF. CDR3 coding DNA: TGTGCCAGCACCGCGGACAGGTTTTTGGCTGAAGCTTTCTTT.

In this sample, this clonotype turned up many times. J is TRBJ2-1 and V is TRBV24-1; maybe TRBD2 (5 bases). V lost 5 bases and J lost 5, with 12 bases in between. The CDR3 has 14 amino acids. Germline lookup yields CDR1 KGHDR and CDR2 SFDVKD. Here the CDR3 DNA reads TGTGCCACCAGTGCCGGACTGCCGAACAATGAGCAGTTCTTC. It specifies CATSAGLPNNEQFF.

This chain connects TRBV10-3 to TRBJ2-7; perhaps TRBD2 as D (5 bases). Germline CDR1 reads ENHRY; CDR2 reads SYGVKD. This CDR3 is built from 14 residues. V dropped 4 bases and J dropped 5 bases, with 15 bases sitting between them. CDR3: CAISAATRIHEQYF. Written as DNA, the CDR3 is TGTGCCATCAGTGCGGCTACTAGGATTCACGAGCAGTACTTC.